The present entry profiles one T cell receptor beta chain with its context. Its specificity is unknown. These data belong to a study of PD-1 blockade in mismatch repair-deficient tumors. Across the whole study: Patients had approximately 12 mismatch repair-deficient cancer types, all previously treated and progressing.

Method: immunoSEQ multiplex PCR; TCRdb's copy keeps in-frame clones and lacks some. The sample has tens of thousands of clones; around 80% are singletons. The CDR3 covers 13 residues. The germline V gene has CDR1 SGHNT and CDR2 YYREEE (reference sequence). V dropped 3 bases and J dropped 1 base, with 7 bases sitting between them. Study observations and caveats: Rapid post-treatment expansion, then contraction, generally preceding radiologic response, marked tumor-resident clones.

The TCR comes from an adult with mismatch repair-deficient cancer. The sequences come from peripheral blood, collected 4 weeks after starting pembrolizumab. V usage is TRBV5-4 and J usage is TRBJ1-1; tentative D call: TRBD1 (5 bases). CDR3 nucleotides: TGTGCCAGCAGCTCCGGACAGAACACTGAAGCTTTCTTT. Its translation is CASSSGQNTEAFF.